This TCR beta chain was captured in a study of blood T cells in healthy people across ages. Study results and limitations: Long-lived donors carried more naive CD4+ cells and greater diversity than aged donors.

PBMCs, at least 6 million per sample, were isolated. There are 14 residues in the CDR3. CDR1 and CDR2 from the germline V gene are SGHVS and FQNEAQ. On this clonotype: Its cognate antigen is unknown.

Alongside a J-beta primer mix, a sample-barcoded 5' primer served in a second PCR lasting about 6 to 12 cycles. Any given sample supplied a minimum of 3 million CDR3-containing paired-end reads. MiXCR was run by TCRdb on the 5' RACE reads, yielding one entry per CDR3 protein. Here the sample spans 450,000 to 700,000 distinct CDR3 sequences, roughly 29% being singletons. The sequence derives from a woman aged 70-85 years in good health. The chain has TRBV7-8 and TRBJ2-5, with D maybe TRBD1 (6 bases). The DNA end lines up better with TRBJ2-1; the J call may be wrong. The sample taken for sequencing was blood. The CDR3 sequence: CASSFRTDHNEQFF. The CDR3 region has the DNA TGTGCCAGCAGCTTCAGGACAGACCACAATGAGCAGTTCTTC.